This is a list of T cell receptor beta chains from one sample in a study of OX40 agonist ivuxolimab in advanced cancers. The protocol was immunoSEQ multiplex PCR, while the TCRdb copy is restricted to in-frame clones and leaves out a portion. The sample lists some 140,000 clones, 90% seen once, with 0.95% to 1.4% in the top ten. The source was CD4+ or CD8+ T cells sorted from blood, collected in a trial of the OX40 agonist ivuxolimab. The receptors shown here come from an adult with an advanced solid tumor such as melanoma, head and neck, liver or kidney cancer. The CDR3 runs from the conserved cysteine through the conserved F or W. The order of the fields is J gene, V gene, CDR3 protein.

J: TRBJ2-7; V: TRBV19; CDR3: CASRAQGTSYEQYF
J: TRBJ2-6; V: TRBV6-6; CDR3: CASNDRGTSGVNVLTF
J: TRBJ2-5; V: TRBV28; CDR3: CASSFGVETQYF
J: TRBJ1-1; V: TRBV10-3; CDR3: CAISESKGTVNTEAFF
J: TRBJ1-1; V: TRBV6-6; CDR3: CASSSTGTLNTEAFF
J: TRBJ1-5; V: TRBV19; CDR3: CASNRYTGTEENQPQHF
J: TRBJ1-1; V: TRBV10-3; CDR3: CAIRPTLNTEAFF
J: TRBJ1-2; V: TRBV6-1; CDR3: CASSEGGGNYGYTF
J: TRBJ1-4; V: TRBV28; CDR3: CASLRRGAGEKLFF
J: TRBJ2-1; V: TRBV11-3; CDR3: CASSGRTSGINEQFF
J: TRBJ1-5; V: TRBV19; CDR3: CASSSDSLAPQHF
J: TRBJ2-7; V: TRBV6-1; CDR3: CASSANLAGGRSYEQYF
J: TRBJ2-1; V: TRBV15; CDR3: CATSREYREQFF
J: TRBJ1-1; V: TRBV14; CDR3: CASSHGGNTEAFF
J: TRBJ2-7; V: TRBV27; CDR3: CASSFSRQSYEQYF
J: TRBJ2-5; V: TRBV7-9; CDR3: CASSLGRQGAGETQYF
J: TRBJ1-1; V: TRBV28; CDR3: CASSSRGLRIFTEAFF
J: TRBJ2-1; V: TRBV7-3; CDR3: CASSAGGAYNEQFF
J: TRBJ2-3; V: TRBV5-1; CDR3: CASSLSGTDTQYF
J: TRBJ2-2; V: TRBV18; CDR3: CASSGGLNTGELFF
J: TRBJ2-3; V: TRBV6-1; CDR3: CASSEARTVRTDTQYF
J: TRBJ2-1; V: TRBV5-4; CDR3: CASSLVGERSNEQFF
J: TRBJ1-4; V: TRBV6-5; CDR3: CASSGDRPEKLFF
J: TRBJ2-4; V: TRBV16; CDR3: CASSPQATSGDIQYF
J: TRBJ1-4; V: TRBV19; CDR3: CASSPGQIVEKLFF
J: TRBJ2-7; V: TRBV7-2; CDR3: CASSPDGPYQQYF
J: TRBJ1-1; V: TRBV5-1; CDR3: CASSLWGNTEAFF
J: TRBJ2-4; V: TRBV7-2; CDR3: CASSQQGGNIQYF
J: TRBJ2-7; V: TRBV6-5; CDR3: CASSYSGGTYEQYF
J: TRBJ2-7; V: TRBV15; CDR3: CATSRDMDSHEQYF
J: TRBJ1-2; V: TRBV10-3; CDR3: CAIRGQNYGYTF
J: TRBJ2-1; V: TRBV30; CDR3: CAWSAPLAAEQFF
J: TRBJ1-5; V: TRBV9; CDR3: CASSAGQGNQPQHF
J: TRBJ2-5; V: TRBV19; CDR3: CASSKLAGAVETQYF
J: TRBJ1-5; V: TRBV5-1; CDR3: CASSLGSLNQPQHF